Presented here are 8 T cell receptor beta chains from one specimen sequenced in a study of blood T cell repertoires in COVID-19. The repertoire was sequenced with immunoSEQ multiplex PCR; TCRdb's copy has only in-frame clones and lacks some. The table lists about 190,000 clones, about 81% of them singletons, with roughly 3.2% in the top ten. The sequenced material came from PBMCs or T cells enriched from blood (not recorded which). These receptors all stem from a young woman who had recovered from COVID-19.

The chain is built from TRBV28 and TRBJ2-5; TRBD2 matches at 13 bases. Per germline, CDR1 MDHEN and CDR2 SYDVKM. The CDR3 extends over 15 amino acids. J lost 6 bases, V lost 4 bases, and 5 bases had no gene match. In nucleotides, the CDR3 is TGTGCCAGCAGTTACCCTGGGACTAGCGGGAAGACCCAGTACTTC. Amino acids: CASSYPGTSGKTQYF.

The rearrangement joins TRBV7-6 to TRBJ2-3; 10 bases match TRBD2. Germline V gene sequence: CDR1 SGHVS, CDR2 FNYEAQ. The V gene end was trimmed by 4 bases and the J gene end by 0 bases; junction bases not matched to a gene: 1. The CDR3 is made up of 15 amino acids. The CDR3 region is CASSWTSGSTDTQYF. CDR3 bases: TGTGCCAGCAGCTGGACTAGCGGAAGCACAGATACGCAGTATTTT.

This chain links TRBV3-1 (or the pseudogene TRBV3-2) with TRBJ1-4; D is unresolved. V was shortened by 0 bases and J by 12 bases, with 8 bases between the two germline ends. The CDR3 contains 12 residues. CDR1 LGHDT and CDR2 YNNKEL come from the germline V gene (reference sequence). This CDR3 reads CASSQEPPELFF. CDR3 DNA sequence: TGTGCCAGCAGCCAAGAGCCCCCGGAACTGTTTTTT.

CDR3 amino acids: CASSLRQAHNEQFF. For the CDR3, the DNA is TGTGCCAGCAGTCTGAGACAGGCCCACAATGAGCAGTTCTTC. This rearrangement joins TRBV3-1 (or the pseudogene TRBV3-2) to TRBJ2-1, with D maybe TRBD1 (6 bases). Looked up from germline, CDR1 is LGHDT and CDR2 is YNNKEL (reference sequence). Trimming cost V 6 bases and J 5 bases, with 14 bases left between them. This CDR3 region has 14 residues.

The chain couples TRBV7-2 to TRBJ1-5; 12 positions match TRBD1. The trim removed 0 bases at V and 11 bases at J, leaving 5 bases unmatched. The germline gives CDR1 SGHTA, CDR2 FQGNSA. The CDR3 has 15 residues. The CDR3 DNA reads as TGTGCCAGCAGCTTAGCGGGACAGGGGGCTGTGGCCCAGCATTTT. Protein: CASSLAGQGAVAQHF.

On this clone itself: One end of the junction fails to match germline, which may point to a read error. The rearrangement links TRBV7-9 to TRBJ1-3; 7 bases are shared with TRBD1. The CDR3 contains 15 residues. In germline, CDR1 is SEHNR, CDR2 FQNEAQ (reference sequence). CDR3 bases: TGTGCCAGCAGATTAGGGGGCTCAGTTGGAAACACCATATATTTT. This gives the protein CASRLGGSVGNTIYF.

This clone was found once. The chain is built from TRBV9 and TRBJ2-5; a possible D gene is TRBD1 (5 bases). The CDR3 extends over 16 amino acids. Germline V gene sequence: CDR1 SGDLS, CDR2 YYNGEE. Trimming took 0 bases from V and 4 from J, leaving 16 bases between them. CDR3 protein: CASSVGVRDSLETQYF. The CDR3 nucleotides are TGTGCCAGCAGCGTAGGGGTCAGGGATAGTTTAGAGACCCAGTACTTC.

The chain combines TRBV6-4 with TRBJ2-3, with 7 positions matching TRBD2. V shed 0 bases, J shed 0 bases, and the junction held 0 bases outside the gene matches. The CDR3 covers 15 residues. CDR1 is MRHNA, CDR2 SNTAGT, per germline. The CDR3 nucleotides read TGTGCCAGCAGTGACTCGACTAGCAGCACAGATACGCAGTATTTT. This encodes CASSDSTSSTDTQYF.